This TCR beta chain was obtained from a study of cytotoxic CD8 clonotypes in ibrutinib-treated CLL. Assay used: immunoSEQ multiplex PCR; TCRdb lists only in-frame clones, some missing. This table holds about 200,000 clones, approximately 75% found once. The V gene end was trimmed by 2 bases and the J gene end by 11 bases; junction bases not matched to a gene: 9. This CDR3 has 15 residues. Germline loops: CDR1 SGHAT, CDR2 FQNNGV. This clonotype was sampled from a human donor with chronic lymphocytic leukemia. J is TRBJ2-3 and V is TRBV11-2; 11 bases fit TRBD2. The material sequenced was PBMCs, taken after 12 months of ibrutinib treatment. The CDR3 bases are TGTGCCAGCAGCTTAACTAGCGGGGGCGGAGGGAAGCAGTATTTT. Protein sequence: CASSLTSGGGGKQYF.